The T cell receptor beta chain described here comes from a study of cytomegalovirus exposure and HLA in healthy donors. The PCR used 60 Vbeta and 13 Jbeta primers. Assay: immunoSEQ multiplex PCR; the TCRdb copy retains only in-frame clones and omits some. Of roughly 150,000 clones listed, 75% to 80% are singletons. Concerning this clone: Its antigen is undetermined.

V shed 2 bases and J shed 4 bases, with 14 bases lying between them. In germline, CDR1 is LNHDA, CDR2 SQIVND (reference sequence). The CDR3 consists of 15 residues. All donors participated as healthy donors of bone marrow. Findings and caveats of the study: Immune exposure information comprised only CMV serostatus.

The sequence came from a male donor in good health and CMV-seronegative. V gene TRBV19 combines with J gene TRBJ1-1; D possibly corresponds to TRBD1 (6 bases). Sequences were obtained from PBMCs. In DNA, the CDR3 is TGTGCCAGTAGTATATTTGGGGGCCCGGGCACTGAAGCTTTCTTT. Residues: CASSIFGGPGTEAFF. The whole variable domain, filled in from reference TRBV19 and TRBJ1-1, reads DGGITQSPKYLFRKEGQNVTLSCEQNLNHDAMYWYRQDPGQGLRLIYYSQIVNDFQKGDIAEGYSVSREKKESFPLTVTSAQKNPTAFYLCASSIFGGPGTEAFFGQGTRLTVV.